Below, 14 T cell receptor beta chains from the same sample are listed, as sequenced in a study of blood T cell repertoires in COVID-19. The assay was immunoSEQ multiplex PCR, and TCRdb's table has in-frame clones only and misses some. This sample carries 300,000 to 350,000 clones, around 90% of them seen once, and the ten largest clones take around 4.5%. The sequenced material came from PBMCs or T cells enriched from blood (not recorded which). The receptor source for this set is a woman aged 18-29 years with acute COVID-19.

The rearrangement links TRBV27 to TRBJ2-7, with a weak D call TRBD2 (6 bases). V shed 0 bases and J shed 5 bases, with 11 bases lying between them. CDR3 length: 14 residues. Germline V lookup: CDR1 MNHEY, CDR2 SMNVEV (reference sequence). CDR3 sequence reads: CASSLSRLVHEQYF. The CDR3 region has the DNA TGTGCCAGCAGTTTATCCCGACTAGTTCACGAGCAGTACTTC.

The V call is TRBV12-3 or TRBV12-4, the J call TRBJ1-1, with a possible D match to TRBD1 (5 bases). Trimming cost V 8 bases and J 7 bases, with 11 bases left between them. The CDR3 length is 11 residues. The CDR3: CASGGDLEAFF. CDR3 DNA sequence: TGTGCCAGCGGGGGGGACCTTGAAGCTTTCTTT.

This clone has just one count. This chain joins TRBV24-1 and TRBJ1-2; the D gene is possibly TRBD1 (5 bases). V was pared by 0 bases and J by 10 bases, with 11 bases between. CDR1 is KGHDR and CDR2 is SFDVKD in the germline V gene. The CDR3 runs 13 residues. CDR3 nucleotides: TGTGCCACCAGTGATTTGAGACAGCTTACCTACACCTTC. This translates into CATSDLRQLTYTF.

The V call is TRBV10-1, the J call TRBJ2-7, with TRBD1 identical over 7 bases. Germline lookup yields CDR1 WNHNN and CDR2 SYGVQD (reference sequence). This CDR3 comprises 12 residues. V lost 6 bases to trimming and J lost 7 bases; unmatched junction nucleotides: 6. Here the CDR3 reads CASRDRALEQYF. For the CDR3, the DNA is TGCGCCAGCAGAGACAGGGCCTTAGAGCAGTACTTC.

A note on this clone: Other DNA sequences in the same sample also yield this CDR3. CDR3 coding DNA: TGCGCCAGCAGCTTGGGGGCAGGAAACACCATATATTTT. This translates into CASSLGAGNTIYF. The V and J genes are TRBV5-1 and TRBJ1-3; D gene uncertain. V was trimmed by 0 bases and J by 4 bases, leaving 5 bases between them. The CDR3 has 13 residues. Per germline, CDR1 SGHRS and CDR2 YFSETQ.

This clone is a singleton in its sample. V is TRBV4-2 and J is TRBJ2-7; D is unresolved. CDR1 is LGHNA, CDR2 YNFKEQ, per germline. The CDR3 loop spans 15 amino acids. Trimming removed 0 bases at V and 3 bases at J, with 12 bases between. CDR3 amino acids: CASSQEPRRVYEQYF. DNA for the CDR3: TGTGCCAGCAGCCAAGAACCACGCCGGGTCTACGAGCAGTACTTC.

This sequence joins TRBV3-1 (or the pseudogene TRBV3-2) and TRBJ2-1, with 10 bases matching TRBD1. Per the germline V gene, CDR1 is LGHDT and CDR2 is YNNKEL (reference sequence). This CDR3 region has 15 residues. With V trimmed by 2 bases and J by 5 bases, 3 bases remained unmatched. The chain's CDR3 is CASSQWDRGNNEQFF. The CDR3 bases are TGTGCCAGCAGCCAATGGGACAGGGGTAACAATGAGCAGTTCTTC.

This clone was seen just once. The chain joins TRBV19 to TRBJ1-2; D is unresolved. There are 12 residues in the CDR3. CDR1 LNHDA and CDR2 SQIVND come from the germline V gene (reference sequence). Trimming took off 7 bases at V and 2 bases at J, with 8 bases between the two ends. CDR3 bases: TGTGCCAGTACGCGGGAAAACTATGGCTACACCTTC. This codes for CASTRENYGYTF.

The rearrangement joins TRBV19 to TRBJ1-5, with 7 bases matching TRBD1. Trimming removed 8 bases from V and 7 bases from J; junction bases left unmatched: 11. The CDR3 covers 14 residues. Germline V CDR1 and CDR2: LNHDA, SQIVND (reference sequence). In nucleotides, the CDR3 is TGTGCCAGTTCAACGGGACAGACTAAACAGCCCCAGCATTTT. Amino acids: CASSTGQTKQPQHF.

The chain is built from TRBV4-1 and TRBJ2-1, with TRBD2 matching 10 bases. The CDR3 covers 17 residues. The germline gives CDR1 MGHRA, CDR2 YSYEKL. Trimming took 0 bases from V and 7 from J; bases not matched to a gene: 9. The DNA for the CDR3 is TGCGCCAGCAGCCAAGATATAAGCGGGAGGGCGGCAAATGAGCAGTTCTTC. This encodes CASSQDISGRAANEQFF.

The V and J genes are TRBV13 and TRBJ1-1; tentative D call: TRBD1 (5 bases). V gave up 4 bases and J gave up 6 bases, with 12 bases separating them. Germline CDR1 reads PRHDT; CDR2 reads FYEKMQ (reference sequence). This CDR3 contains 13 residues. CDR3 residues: CASSSPVGAEAFF. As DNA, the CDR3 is TGTGCCAGCAGCTCCCCAGTAGGGGCTGAAGCTTTCTTT. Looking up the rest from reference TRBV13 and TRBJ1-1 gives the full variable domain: AAGVIQSPRHLIKEKRETATLKCYPIPRHDTVYWYQQGPGQDPQFLISFYEKMQSDKGSIPDRFSAQQFSDYHSELNMSSLELGDSALYFCASSSPVGAEAFFGQGTRLTVV.

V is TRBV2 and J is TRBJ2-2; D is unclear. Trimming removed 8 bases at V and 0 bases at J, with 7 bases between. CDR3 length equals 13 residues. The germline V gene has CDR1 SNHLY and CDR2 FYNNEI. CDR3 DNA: TGTGCCAGCGGTAGTACGAACACCGGGGAGCTGTTTTTT. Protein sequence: CASGSTNTGELFF.

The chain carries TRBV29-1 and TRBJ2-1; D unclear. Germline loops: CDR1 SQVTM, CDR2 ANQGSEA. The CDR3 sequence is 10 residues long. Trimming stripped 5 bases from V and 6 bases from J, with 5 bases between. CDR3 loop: CSVLSNEQFF. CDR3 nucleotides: TGCAGCGTTCTCAGCAATGAGCAGTTCTTC.

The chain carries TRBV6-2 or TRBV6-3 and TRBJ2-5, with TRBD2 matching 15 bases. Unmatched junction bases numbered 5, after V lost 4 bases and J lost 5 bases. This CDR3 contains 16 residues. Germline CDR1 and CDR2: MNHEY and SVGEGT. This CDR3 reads CASSSGLAGGGETQYF. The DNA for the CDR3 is TGTGCCAGCAGTTCCGGACTAGCGGGAGGGGGCGAGACCCAGTACTTC.